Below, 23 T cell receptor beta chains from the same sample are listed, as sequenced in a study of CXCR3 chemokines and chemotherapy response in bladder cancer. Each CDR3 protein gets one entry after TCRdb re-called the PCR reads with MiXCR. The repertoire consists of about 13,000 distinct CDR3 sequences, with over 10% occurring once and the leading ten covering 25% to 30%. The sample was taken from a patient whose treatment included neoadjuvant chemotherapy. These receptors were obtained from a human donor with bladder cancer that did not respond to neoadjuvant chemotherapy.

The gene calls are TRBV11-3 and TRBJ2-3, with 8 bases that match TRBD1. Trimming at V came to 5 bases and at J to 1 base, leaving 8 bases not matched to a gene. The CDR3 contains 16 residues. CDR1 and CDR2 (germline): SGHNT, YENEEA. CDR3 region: CASSRRQGMGTDTQYF. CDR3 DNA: TGTGCCAGCAGCCGCCGACAGGGGATGGGCACAGATACGCAGTATTTT.

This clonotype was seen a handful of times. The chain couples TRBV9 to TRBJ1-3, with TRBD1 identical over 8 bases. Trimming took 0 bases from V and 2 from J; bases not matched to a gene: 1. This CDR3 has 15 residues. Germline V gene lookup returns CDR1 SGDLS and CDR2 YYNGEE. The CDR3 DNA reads TGTGCCAGCAGCGTAGCGACAGGGGCTGGAAACACCATATATTTT. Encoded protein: CASSVATGAGNTIYF. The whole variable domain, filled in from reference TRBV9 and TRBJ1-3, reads DSGVTQTPKHLITATGQRVTLRCSPRSGDLSVYWYQQSLDQGLQFLIQYYNGEERAKGNILERFSAQQFPDLHSELNLSSLELGDSALYFCASSVATGAGNTIYFGEGSWLTVV.

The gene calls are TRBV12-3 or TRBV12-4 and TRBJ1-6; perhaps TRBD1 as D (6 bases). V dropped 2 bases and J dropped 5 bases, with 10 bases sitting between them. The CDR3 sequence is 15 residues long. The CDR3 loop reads CASSLQGPHNSPLHF. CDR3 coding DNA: TGTGCCAGCAGTTTACAGGGGCCGCATAATTCACCCCTCCACTTT.

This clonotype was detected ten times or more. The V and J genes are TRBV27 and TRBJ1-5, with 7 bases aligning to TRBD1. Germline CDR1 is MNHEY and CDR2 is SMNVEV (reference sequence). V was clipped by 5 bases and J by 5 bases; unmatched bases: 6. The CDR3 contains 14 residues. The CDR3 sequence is CASSIDRVDQPQHF. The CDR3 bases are TGTGCCAGCAGTATCGACAGGGTTGATCAGCCCCAGCATTTT.

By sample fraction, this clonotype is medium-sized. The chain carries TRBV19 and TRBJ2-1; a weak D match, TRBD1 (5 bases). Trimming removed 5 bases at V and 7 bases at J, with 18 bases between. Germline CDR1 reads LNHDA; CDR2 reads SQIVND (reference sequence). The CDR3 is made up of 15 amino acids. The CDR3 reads CASSLRTYLGNEQFF. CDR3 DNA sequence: TGTGCCAGTAGTCTCCGGACATACTTAGGGAATGAGCAGTTCTTC.

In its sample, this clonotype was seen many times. This chain's CDR3 is CSVVSGAETQYF. In nucleotides, the CDR3 is TGCAGCGTTGTGTCAGGGGCGGAGACCCAGTACTTC. This sequence joins TRBV29-1 and TRBJ2-5; D might be TRBD1 (6 bases). Germline V gene sequence: CDR1 SQVTM, CDR2 ANQGSEA. CDR3 length: 12 residues. V shed 4 bases and J shed 5 bases, with 11 bases lying between them.

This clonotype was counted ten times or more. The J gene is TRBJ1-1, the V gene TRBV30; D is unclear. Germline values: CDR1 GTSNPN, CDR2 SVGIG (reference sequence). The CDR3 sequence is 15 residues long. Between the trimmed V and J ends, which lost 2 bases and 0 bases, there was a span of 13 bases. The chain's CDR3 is CAWSHDPALNTEAFF. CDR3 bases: TGTGCCTGGAGTCACGATCCCGCTCTGAACACTGAAGCTTTCTTT.

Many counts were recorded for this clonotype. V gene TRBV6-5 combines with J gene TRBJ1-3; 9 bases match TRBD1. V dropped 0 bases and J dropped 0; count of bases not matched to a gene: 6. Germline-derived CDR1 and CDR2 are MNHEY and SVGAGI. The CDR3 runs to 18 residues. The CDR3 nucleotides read TGTGCCAGCAGTTACTCAAGGACAGGGGCGCACTCTGGAAACACCATATATTTT. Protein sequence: CASSYSRTGAHSGNTIYF.

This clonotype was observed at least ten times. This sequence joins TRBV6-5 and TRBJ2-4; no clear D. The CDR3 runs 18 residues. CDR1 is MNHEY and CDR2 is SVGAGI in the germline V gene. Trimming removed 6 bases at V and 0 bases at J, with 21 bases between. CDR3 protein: CASSPDPRFNLAKNIQYF. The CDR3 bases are TGTGCCAGCAGCCCAGATCCTCGATTCAATCTAGCCAAAAACATTCAGTACTTC.

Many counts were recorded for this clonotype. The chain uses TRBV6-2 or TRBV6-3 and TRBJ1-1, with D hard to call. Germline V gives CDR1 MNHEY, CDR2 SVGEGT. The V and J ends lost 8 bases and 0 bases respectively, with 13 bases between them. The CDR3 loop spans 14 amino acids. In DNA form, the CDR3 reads TGTGCCAGCGAAGACAAAGCTCTGAACACTGAAGCTTTCTTT. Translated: CASEDKALNTEAFF.

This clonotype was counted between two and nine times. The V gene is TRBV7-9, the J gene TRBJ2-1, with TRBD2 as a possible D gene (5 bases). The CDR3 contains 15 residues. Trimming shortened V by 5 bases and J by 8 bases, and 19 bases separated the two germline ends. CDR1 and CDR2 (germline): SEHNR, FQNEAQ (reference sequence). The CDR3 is CASSPSPGMPDEQFF. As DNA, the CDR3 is TGTGCCAGCAGCCCCTCCCCCGGGATGCCCGATGAGCAGTTCTTC.

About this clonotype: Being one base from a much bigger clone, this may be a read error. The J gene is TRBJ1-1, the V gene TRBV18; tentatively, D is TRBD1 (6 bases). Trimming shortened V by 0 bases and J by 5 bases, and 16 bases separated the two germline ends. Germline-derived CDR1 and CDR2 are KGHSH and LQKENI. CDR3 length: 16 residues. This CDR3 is CASSPPGARLKTEAFF. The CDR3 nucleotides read TGTGCCAGCTCACCACCGGGGGCAAGGTTAAAAACTGAAGCTTTCTTT.

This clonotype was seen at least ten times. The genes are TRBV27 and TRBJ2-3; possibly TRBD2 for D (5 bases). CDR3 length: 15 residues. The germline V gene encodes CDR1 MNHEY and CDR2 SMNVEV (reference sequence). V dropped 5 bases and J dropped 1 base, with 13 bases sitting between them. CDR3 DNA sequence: TGTGCCAGCAGTCCCCTCGGGATCCGCACAGATACGCAGTATTTT. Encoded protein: CASSPLGIRTDTQYF.

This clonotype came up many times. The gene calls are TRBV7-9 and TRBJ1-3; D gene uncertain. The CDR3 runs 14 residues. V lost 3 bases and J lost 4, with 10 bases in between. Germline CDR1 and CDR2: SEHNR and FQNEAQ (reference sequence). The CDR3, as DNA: TGTGCCAGCAGCTTTACGGCAAGGGGAAACACCATATATTTT. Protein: CASSFTARGNTIYF.

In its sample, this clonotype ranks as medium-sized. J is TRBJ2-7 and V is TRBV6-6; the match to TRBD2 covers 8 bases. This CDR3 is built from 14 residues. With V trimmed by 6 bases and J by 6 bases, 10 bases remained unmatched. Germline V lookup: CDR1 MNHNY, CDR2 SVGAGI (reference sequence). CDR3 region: CASRTGTRSSEQYF. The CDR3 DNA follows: TGTGCCAGCAGAACCGGGACTAGAAGTTCCGAGCAGTACTTC.

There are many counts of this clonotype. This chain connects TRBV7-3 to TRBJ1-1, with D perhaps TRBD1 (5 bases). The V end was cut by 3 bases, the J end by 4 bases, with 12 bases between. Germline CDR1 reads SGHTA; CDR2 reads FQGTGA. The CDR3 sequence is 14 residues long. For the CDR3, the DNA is TGTGCCAGCAGCTTGGCCGGAGGGACCACTGAAGCTTTCTTT. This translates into CASSLAGGTTEAFF.

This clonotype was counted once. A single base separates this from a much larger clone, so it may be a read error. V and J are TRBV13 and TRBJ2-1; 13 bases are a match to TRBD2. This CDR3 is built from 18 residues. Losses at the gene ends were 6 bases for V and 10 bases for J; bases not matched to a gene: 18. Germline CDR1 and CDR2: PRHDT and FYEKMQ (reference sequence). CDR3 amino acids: CASSRLGLAGTQMYEQFF. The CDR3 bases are TGTGCCAGCAGTCGATTGGGACTAGCGGGAACTCAAATGTACGAGCAGTTCTTC.

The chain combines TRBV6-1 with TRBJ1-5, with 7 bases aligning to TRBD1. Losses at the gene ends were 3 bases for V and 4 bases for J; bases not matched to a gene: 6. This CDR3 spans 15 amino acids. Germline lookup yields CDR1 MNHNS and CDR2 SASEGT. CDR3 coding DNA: TGTGCCAGCAGTGATGAGACAGGGAGAAATCAGCCCCAGCATTTT. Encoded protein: CASSDETGRNQPQHF.

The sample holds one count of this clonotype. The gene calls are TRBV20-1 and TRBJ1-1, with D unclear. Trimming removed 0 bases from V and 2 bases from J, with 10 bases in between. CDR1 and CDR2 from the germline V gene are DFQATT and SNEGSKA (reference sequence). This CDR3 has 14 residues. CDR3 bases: TGCAGTGCTAGAGATCCCGGCGGAAACACTGAAGCTTTCTTT. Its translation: CSARDPGGNTEAFF.

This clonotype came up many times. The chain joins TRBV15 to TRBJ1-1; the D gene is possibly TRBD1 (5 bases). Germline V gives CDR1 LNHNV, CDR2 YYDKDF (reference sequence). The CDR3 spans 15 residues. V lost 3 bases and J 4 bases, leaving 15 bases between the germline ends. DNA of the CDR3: TGTGCCACCAGCAGGCCACTGGCAGGGACCACTGAAGCTTTCTTT. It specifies CATSRPLAGTTEAFF.

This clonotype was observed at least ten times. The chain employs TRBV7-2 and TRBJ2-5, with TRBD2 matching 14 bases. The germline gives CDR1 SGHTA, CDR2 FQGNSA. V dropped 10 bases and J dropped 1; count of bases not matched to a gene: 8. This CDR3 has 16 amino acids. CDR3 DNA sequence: TGTGCCAACAGACCCGGACTAGCGGGGGGCCAAGAGACCCAGTACTTC. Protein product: CANRPGLAGGQETQYF.

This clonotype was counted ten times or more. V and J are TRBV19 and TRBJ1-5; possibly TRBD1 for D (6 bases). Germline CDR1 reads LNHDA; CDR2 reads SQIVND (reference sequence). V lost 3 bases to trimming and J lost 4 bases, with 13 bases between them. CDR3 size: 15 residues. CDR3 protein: CASSILAGDNQPQHF. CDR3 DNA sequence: TGTGCCAGTAGTATCCTGGCAGGGGATAATCAGCCCCAGCATTTT.

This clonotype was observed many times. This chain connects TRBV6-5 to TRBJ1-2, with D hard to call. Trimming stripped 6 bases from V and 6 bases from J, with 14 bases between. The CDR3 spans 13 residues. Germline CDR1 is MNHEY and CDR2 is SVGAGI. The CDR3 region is CASSWTGLNGYTF. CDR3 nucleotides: TGTGCCAGCAGCTGGACGGGCTTGAATGGCTACACCTTC.